This T cell receptor (beta chain) was sequenced for a study of OX40 agonist ivuxolimab in advanced cancers. Using immunoSEQ multiplex PCR, the repertoire was profiled, and TCRdb retains in-frame clones only, with some absent. Of about 46,000 clones in the sample, roughly 90% were seen once. The CDR3 covers 16 residues. Germline assignment: CDR1 LNHDA and CDR2 SQIVND (reference sequence). Unmatched junction bases numbered 13, after V lost 10 bases and J lost 3 bases. The source material was CD4+ or CD8+ T cells sorted from blood, sampled in a trial of the OX40 agonist ivuxolimab. The V call is TRBV19, the J call TRBJ2-3; 10 bases map to TRBD1. This clonotype originated in an adult with an advanced solid tumor such as melanoma, head and neck, liver or kidney cancer. CDR3 nucleotide sequence: TGTGCCACCCACCCCGTCGGGACAGGGGCGACAGATACGCAGTATTTT. Amino acid sequence: CATHPVGTGATDTQYF.